The rows below give T cell receptor beta chains drawn from one sample of a study of cytomegalovirus exposure and HLA in healthy donors. Method: immunoSEQ multiplex PCR; TCRdb's copy keeps in-frame clones and lacks some. The specimen's table records about 170,000 clones. The sample comprised PBMCs. The receptors come from a woman younger than 30 in good health and CMV-seropositive. Both conserved end residues are part of each CDR3. The order of the fields is D gene, J gene, V gene, CDR3 protein, CDR3 DNA. The D gene is left open where the match is weak.

>.|TRBJ2-1|TRBV4-3
CASSQDFGGLNEQFF
TGCGCCAGCAGCCAAGATTTCGGGGGTCTGAATGAGCAGTTCTTC
>TRBD1|TRBJ1-3|TRBV10-3
CATAGGSGNTIYF
TGCGCCACCGCAGGGGGTTCGGGAAACACCATATATTTT
>TRBD1|TRBJ2-1|TRBV7-6
CASSLRTGVNEQFF
TGTGCCAGCAGCTTAAGGACAGGGGTTAATGAGCAGTTCTTC
>TRBD1|TRBJ2-7|TRBV5-1
CASRTYRGSYEQYF
TGCGCCAGCAGGACGTACAGGGGATCCTACGAGCAGTACTTC
>TRBD2|TRBJ2-5|TRBV9
CASSVLAGVRETQYF
TGTGCCAGCAGCGTACTAGCGGGAGTACGGGAGACCCAGTACTTC
>.|TRBJ1-1|TRBV5-6
CASSMGNYGATEAFF
TGTGCCAGCAGCATGGGGAACTATGGGGCCACTGAAGCTTTCTTT
>TRBD2|TRBJ2-3|TRBV5-1
CASSPGLAESTDTQYF
TGCGCCAGCAGCCCAGGACTAGCGGAATCCACAGATACGCAGTATTTT
>.|TRBJ1-2|TRBV9
CASSVDGTYGYTF
TGTGCCAGCAGCGTAGATGGCACCTATGGCTACACCTTC
>.|TRBJ1-1|TRBV21-1
CASNPRGQTNTEAFF
TGTGCCAGCAACCCGAGGGGACAAACGAACACTGAAGCTTTCTTT
>.|TRBJ1-2|TRBV19
CASSISLGSHPPYGYTF
TGTGCCAGTAGTATATCATTGGGCAGTCATCCTCCCTATGGCTACACCTTC
>.|TRBJ1-1|TRBV6-5
CASRGLGQNTEAFF
TGTGCCAGCAGGGGACTCGGACAGAACACTGAAGCTTTCTTT
>TRBD2|TRBJ2-2|TRBV9
CASSRAGGITGELFF
TGTGCCAGCAGCCGTGCGGGGGGAATCACCGGGGAGCTGTTTTTT
>.|TRBJ1-1|TRBV6-5
CASSYQGKAFF
TGTGCCAGCAGTTATCAGGGTAAAGCTTTCTTT
>.|TRBJ2-7|TRBV7-7
CASSQFSVPSYEQYF
TGTGCCAGCAGCCAATTTAGCGTCCCCTCCTACGAGCAGTACTTC
>TRBD1|TRBJ1-1|TRBV18
CASSPGQGNTEAFF
TGTGCCAGCTCTCCGGGACAGGGGAACACTGAAGCTTTCTTT
>.|TRBJ1-5|TRBV30
CAWTPGGAHQPQHF
TGTGCCTGGACTCCGGGGGGGGCGCATCAGCCCCAGCATTTT
>.|TRBJ2-2|TRBV29-1
CSVVTRDTGELFF
TGCAGCGTTGTGACGAGGGACACCGGGGAGCTGTTTTTT
>TRBD1|TRBJ1-5|TRBV19
CASIAGTGGARDNQPQHF
TGTGCCAGTATCGCTGGGACAGGGGGCGCCCGGGACAATCAGCCCCAGCATTTT
>.|TRBJ2-3|TRBV30
CAWSVLPPGRDTQYF
TGTGCCTGGAGTGTACTCCCACCGGGGAGAGATACGCAGTATTTT
>.|TRBJ2-1|TRBV7-3
CASSEGQGMNEQFF
TGTGCCAGCAGCGAGGGCCAGGGGATGAATGAGCAGTTCTTC
>.|TRBJ1-1|TRBV4-3
CASSQDQVVGVAFF
TGCGCCAGCAGCCAAGATCAGGTGGTAGGGGTAGCTTTCTTT
>TRBD2|TRBJ2-1|TRBV6-1
CASSELAGAGNEQFF
TGTGCCAGCAGTGAACTAGCGGGAGCCGGGAATGAGCAGTTCTTC
>TRBD2|TRBJ2-1|TRBV27
CASSPGTSGTNYHNEQFF
TGTGCCAGCAGTCCTGGGACTAGCGGGACCAACTACCACAATGAGCAGTTCTTC
>.|TRBJ2-5|TRBV30
CAWSGGAWEETQYF
TGTGCCTGGAGTGGTGGAGCGTGGGAAGAGACCCAGTACTTC
>TRBD2|TRBJ2-3|TRBV4-3
CASSPQGLARSTDTQYF
TGCGCCAGCAGCCCCCAGGGACTAGCGAGAAGCACAGATACGCAGTATTTT
>TRBD1|TRBJ2-7|TRBV4-2
CASSPRDRTYEQYF
TGTGCCAGCAGCCCAAGGGACAGAACCTACGAGCAGTACTTC
>.|TRBJ2-7|TRBV6-5
CASSSGTATYEQYF
TGTGCCAGCAGCTCCGGGACTGCAACCTACGAGCAGTACTTC
>.|TRBJ2-6|TRBV25-1
CASSDEQGTGANVLTF
TGTGCCAGCAGTGATGAACAGGGCACCGGGGCCAACGTCCTGACTTTC
>.|TRBJ1-2|TRBV9
CASSDTGPGYTF
TGTGCCAGCAGCGATACAGGGCCTGGCTACACCTTC
>.|TRBJ1-5|TRBV19
CASTPLGRSNQPQHF
TGTGCCAGTACCCCTCTGGGGCGTAGCAATCAGCCCCAGCATTTT
>TRBD1|TRBJ2-1|TRBV5-4
CASSGQGVRNEQFF
TGTGCCAGCAGCGGACAGGGGGTTCGGAATGAGCAGTTCTTC
>TRBD1|TRBJ1-1|TRBV19
CASSSGGGAKAFF
TGTGCCAGTAGTTCGGGAGGGGGCGCAAAAGCTTTCTTT
>.|TRBJ2-7|TRBV5-8
CASSLAKGRVNNEQYF
TGTGCCAGCAGCTTGGCCAAGGGCAGGGTCAACAACGAGCAGTACTTC
>.|TRBJ1-2|TRBV7-9
CASSLGSSTNYGYTF
TGTGCCAGCAGCTTAGGTAGCAGTACTAACTATGGCTACACCTTC
>.|TRBJ1-2|TRBV9
CASSVPLGALANYGYTF
TGTGCCAGCAGCGTCCCCCTGGGGGCCTTAGCTAACTATGGCTACACCTTC
>.|TRBJ2-3|TRBV19
CASSTVGADTQYF
TGTGCCAGTAGTACCGTCGGGGCAGATACGCAGTATTTT
>TRBD2|TRBJ2-5|TRBV10-3
CAISESASGGAQETQYF
TGTGCCATCAGTGAGTCGGCTAGCGGGGGGGCCCAAGAGACCCAGTACTTC
>TRBD1|TRBJ1-1|TRBV15
CATSKDREGNTEAFF
TGTGCCACCAGCAAAGACAGGGAGGGGAACACTGAAGCTTTCTTT
>TRBD1|TRBJ2-5|TRBV12-5
CASGLQGVQETQYF
TGTGCTAGTGGTCTGCAGGGGGTCCAAGAGACCCAGTACTTC
>TRBD2|TRBJ2-2|TRBV7-7
CASSLGAGGGTGELFF
TGTGCTAGCAGCTTAGGAGCGGGGGGCGGCACCGGGGAGCTGTTTTTT
>TRBD1|TRBJ2-5|TRBV6-1
CASSADRGRETQYF
TGTGCCAGCAGTGCGGACAGGGGGAGGGAGACCCAGTACTTC
>.|TRBJ1-1|TRBV6-1
CASSASRGGRGTEAFF
TGTGCCAGCAGTGCCAGCCGCGGGGGGCGAGGGACTGAAGCTTTCTTT
>TRBD1|TRBJ2-7|TRBV14
CASSQLDRGYEQYF
TGTGCCAGCAGCCAACTGGACAGGGGTTACGAGCAGTACTTC
>.|TRBJ2-3|TRBV2
CASITRGTDTQYF
TGTGCCAGCATCACGCGAGGCACAGATACGCAGTATTTT
>TRBD1|TRBJ2-5|TRBV15
CATTLTGEFGETQYF
TGTGCCACCACGCTGACAGGGGAATTTGGAGAGACCCAGTACTTC
>TRBD1|TRBJ1-2|TRBV4-1
CASSTSGQHPYGYTF
TGCGCCAGCAGTACCTCGGGACAGCACCCCTATGGCTACACCTTC
>.|TRBJ1-1|TRBV7-8
CASSLVGILVLTNTEAFF
TGTGCCAGCAGCTTAGTCGGGATACTGGTTCTTACGAACACTGAAGCTTTCTTT
>TRBD1|TRBJ1-5|TRBV5-1
CASSITDRESQPQHF
TGCGCCAGCAGCATAACGGACAGGGAAAGTCAGCCCCAGCATTTT
>.|TRBJ1-5|TRBV18
CASSPGAALSNQPQHF
TGTGCCAGCTCACCAGGGGCAGCGCTAAGCAATCAGCCCCAGCATTTT
>.|TRBJ2-7|TRBV5-1
CASSSMGQGTYEQYF
TGCGCCAGCAGCTCGATGGGGCAGGGGACCTACGAGCAGTACTTC
>.|TRBJ2-5|TRBV2
CASSADRTEQETQYF
TGTGCCAGCAGTGCTGACCGGACAGAGCAAGAGACCCAGTACTTC